The source of this T cell receptor (beta chain) is a study of shared clonotypes between healthy human individuals. This CDR3 is 14 amino acids long. Germline values: CDR1 SGDLS, CDR2 YYNGEE. Trimming pared 7 bases from V and 3 bases from J, leaving 13 bases between. Using immunoSEQ multiplex PCR, the repertoire was profiled, and TCRdb retains in-frame clones only, with some absent. The sample yields about 550,000 clones, less than 97% seen once. CD45RO-negative CD8 cells positively selected for CCR7 made up the naive population, which excluded terminally differentiated effector memory CD45RA+ cells. The chain couples TRBV9 to TRBJ1-4; a weak D match, TRBD1 (5 bases). Sequencing was carried out using naive CD8+ T cells sorted from blood. The sequence was obtained from a woman in her 30s in good health. The CDR3 is CASAKTVANEKLFF. CDR3 nucleotides: TGTGCCAGCGCGAAGACAGTAGCTAATGAAAAACTGTTTTTT.